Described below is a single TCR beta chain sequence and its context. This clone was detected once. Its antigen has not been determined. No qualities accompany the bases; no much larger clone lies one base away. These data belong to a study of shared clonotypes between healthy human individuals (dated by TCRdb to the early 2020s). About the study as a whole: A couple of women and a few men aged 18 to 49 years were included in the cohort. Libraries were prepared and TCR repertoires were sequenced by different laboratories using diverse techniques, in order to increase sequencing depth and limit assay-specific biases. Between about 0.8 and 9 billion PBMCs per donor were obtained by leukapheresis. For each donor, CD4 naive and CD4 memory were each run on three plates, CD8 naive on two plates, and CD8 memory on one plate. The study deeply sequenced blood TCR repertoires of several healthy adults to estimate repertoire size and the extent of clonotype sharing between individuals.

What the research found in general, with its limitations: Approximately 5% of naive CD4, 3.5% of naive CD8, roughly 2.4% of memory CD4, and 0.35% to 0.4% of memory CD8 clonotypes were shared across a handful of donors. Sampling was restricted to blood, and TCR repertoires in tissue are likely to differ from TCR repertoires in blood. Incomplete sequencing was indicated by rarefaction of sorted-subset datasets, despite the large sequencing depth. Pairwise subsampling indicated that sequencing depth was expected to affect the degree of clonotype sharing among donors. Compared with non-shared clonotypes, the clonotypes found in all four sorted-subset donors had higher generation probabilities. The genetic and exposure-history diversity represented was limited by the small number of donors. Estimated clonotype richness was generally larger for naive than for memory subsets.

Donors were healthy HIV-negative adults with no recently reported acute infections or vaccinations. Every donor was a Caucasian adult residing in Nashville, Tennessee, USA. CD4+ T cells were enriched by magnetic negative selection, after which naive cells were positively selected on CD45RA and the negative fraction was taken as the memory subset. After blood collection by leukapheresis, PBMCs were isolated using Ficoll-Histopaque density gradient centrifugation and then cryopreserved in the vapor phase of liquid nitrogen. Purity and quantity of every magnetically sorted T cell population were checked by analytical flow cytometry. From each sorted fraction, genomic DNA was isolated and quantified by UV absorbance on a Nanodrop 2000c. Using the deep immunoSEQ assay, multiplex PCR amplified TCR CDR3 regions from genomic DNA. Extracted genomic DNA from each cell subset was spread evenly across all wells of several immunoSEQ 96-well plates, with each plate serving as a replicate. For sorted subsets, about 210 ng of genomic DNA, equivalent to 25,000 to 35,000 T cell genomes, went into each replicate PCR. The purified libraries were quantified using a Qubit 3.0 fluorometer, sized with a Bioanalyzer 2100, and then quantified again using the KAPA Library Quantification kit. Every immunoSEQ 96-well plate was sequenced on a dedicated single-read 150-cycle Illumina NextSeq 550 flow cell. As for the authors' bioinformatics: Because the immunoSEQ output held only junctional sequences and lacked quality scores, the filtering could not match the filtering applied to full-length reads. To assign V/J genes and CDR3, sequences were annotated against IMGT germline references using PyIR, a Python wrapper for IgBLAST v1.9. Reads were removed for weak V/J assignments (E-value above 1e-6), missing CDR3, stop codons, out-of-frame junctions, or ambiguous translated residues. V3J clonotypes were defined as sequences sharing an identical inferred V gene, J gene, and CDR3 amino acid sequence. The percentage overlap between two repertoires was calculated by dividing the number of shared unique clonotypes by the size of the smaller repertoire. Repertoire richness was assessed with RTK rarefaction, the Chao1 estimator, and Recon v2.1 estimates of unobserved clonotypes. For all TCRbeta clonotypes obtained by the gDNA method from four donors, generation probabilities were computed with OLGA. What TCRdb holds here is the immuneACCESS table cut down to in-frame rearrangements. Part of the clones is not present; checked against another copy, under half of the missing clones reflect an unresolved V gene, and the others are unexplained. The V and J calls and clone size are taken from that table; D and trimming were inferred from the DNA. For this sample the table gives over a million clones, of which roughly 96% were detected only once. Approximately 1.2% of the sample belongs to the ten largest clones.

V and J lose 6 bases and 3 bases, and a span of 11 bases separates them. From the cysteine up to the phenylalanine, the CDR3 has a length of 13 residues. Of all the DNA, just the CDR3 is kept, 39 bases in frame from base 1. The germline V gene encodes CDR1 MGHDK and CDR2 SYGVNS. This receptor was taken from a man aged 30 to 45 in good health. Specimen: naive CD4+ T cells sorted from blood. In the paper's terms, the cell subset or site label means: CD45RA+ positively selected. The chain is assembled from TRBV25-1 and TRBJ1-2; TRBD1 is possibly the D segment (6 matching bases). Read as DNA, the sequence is TGTGCCAGCAGGACGTCAGGGGACTATGGCTACACCTTC. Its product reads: CASRTSGDYGYTF.